Listed below are T cell receptor beta chains from one sample, sequenced in a study of blood T cell repertoires in COVID-19. Assay used: immunoSEQ multiplex PCR; TCRdb lists only in-frame clones, some missing. This sample has over 65,000 clones, with approximately 90% found just once. Sequencing input: peripheral blood. Receptor source: a man in his fifties with active or convalescent COVID-19. CDR3s include the opening cysteine and the closing phenylalanine or tryptophan. A D gene is named only where the DNA matches it firmly. The size of a clone is reported for some rows only, either as once, few or many, or as a class for expanded clones.

v_gene	abundance	j_gene	d_gene	CDR3nt	CDR3aa
TRBV19	.	TRBJ2-1	TRBD2	TGTGCCAGTAGTATCTCCGGGAGGGGAGGGAATGAGCAGTTCTTC	CASSISGRGGNEQFF
TRBV30	.	TRBJ1-2	TRBD1	TGTGCCTGGAGTAGGGACAGGGGGCAAGGCTACACCTTC	CAWSRDRGQGYTF
TRBV5-4	.	TRBJ2-5	TRBD2	TGTGCCAGCAGCTCACTAGCGGGGGGAAGGTACCAAGAGACCCAGTACTTC	CASSSLAGGRYQETQYF
TRBV7-2	.	TRBJ2-5	.	TGTGCCAGCTCTGGGGGGGGGCCAGAGACCCAGTACTTC	CASSGGGPETQYF
TRBV4-3	.	TRBJ2-3	.	TGCGCCAGCAGCCACGAACACCTGCCCGAAGATACGCAGTATTTT	CASSHEHLPEDTQYF
TRBV30	.	TRBJ1-6	TRBD1	TGTGCCTGGAGATCTAACCGGGACAGTAATTCACCCCTCCACTTT	CAWRSNRDSNSPLHF
TRBV7-2	.	TRBJ2-1	TRBD2	TGTGCCAGCAGCTTTGGTAGCGGGAACTATGAGCAGTTCTTC	CASSFGSGNYEQFF
TRBV19	.	TRBJ2-5	.	TGTGCCAGTAGCACAAACAGGGCGCCTCAAGAGACCCAGTACTTC	CASSTNRAPQETQYF
TRBV10-2	.	TRBJ2-5	.	TGCGCCAGCAGTGCGGGTTTTACAGGGAGCGAGACCCAGTACTTC	CASSAGFTGSETQYF
TRBV20-1	once	TRBJ2-7	.	TGCAGTGCTAGCGGACAGCGAGAGCAGTACTTC	CSASGQREQYF
TRBV7-8	.	TRBJ1-2	.	TGTGCCAGCAGCCCGAGTAGGGGTGGCTACACCTTC	CASSPSRGGYTF
TRBV29-1	.	TRBJ1-6	.	TGCAGCGTCAGCACAGAGTATAATTCACCCCTCCACTTT	CSVSTEYNSPLHF
TRBV20-1	once	TRBJ2-1	.	TGCAGTGCTAGTAAATTGGTGGGGGGACCCTACAATGAGCAGTTCTTC	CSASKLVGGPYNEQFF
TRBV19	.	TRBJ2-1	.	TGTGCCAGTAGTACTCTAGACGGGGGAAGGGGAAATGAGCAGTTCTTC	CASSTLDGGRGNEQFF
TRBV28	.	TRBJ2-7	TRBD1	TGTGCCAGCGGACGGGACAGTTACTACGAGCAGTACTTC	CASGRDSYYEQYF
TRBV3-1/TRBV3-2	few	TRBJ2-3	TRBD2	TGTGCCAGCGGGACTAGCGGGGGGACAGACCGCACAGATACGCAGTATTTT	CASGTSGGTDRTDTQYF
TRBV21-1	.	TRBJ2-5	.	TGTGCCAGCAGCAAAAAAATCAGGGAAGAGACCCAGTACTTC	CASSKKIREETQYF
TRBV6-6	.	TRBJ2-3	.	TGTGCCAGCAGCTCCCCGAAGAGCGGCGGCACAGATACGCAGTATTTT	CASSSPKSGGTDTQYF
TRBV5-4	once	TRBJ2-3	TRBD1	TGTGCCAGCAGCCTCCCGGGACAGGCGACAGATACGCAGTATTTT	CASSLPGQATDTQYF
TRBV7-9	once	TRBJ2-1	TRBD2	TGTGCCAGCAGCTTAGGTAGCGGGAGCTATGGCAATGAGCAGTTCTTC	CASSLGSGSYGNEQFF